This T cell receptor beta chain derives from a study of T-cell memory formation after mild COVID-19. Whole-study results and caveats: Second-wave clones reaching peak frequency on day 37 lacked confirmed SARS-CoV-2 specificity. The study found balanced CD4/CD8 in clones contracting day 15 to 85 and a CD4+ lean in later expanders. Among contracting clones, CD4+ were mainly CM/EM and CD8+ enriched in EMRA.

A word on this clonotype: Its antigen is as yet unknown.

Each CDR3 protein is one row after TCRdb ran MiXCR on the 5' RACE reads. The data hold hundreds of thousands of distinct CDR3 sequences, with around a sixth observed a single time. The CDR3 has 17 residues. CDR1 is DFQATT and CDR2 is SNEGSKA in the germline V gene (reference sequence). V shed 5 bases, J shed 4 bases, and the junction held 17 bases outside the gene matches. The TCR originated in a man aged 18 to 30 who had mild COVID-19 (a few samples of this study predate the infection). Cell type and time point are not known. The V and J genes are TRBV20-1 and TRBJ2-3; 8 bases align to TRBD2. Sequencing was done on a sample of PBMCs or a T cell subset sorted from them (not recorded which). CDR3 sequence (DNA): TGCAGTGCTCGACCTCCTCCGGGACTAGAGGGACCAGATACGCAGTATTTT. This codes for CSARPPPGLEGPDTQYF.